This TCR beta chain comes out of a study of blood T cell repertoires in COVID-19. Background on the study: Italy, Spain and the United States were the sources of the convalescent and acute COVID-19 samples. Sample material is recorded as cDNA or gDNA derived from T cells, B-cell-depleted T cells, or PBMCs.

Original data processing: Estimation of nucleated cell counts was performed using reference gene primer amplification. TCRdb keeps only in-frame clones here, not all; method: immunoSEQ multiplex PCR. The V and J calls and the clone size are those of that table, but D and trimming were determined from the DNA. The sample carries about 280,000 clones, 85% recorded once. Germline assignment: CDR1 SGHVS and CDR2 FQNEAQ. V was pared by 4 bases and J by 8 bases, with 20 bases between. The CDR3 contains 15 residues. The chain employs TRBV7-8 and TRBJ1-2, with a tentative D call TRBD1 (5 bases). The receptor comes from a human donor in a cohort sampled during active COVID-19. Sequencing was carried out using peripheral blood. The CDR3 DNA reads TGTGCCAGCAGCTCCGACAGCAGACCTATGTTCGGCTACACCTTC. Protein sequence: CASSSDSRPMFGYTF.